This entry describes one T cell receptor (beta chain). Cohort assignment relied on participant-reported clinical history. This sample was included in a study of blood T cell repertoires in COVID-19. Measured with immunoSEQ multiplex PCR; TCRdb has only the in-frame clones, and not every one. The data hold 300,000 to 400,000 clones, with just over 85% observed a single time. The source is a middle-aged woman with acute COVID-19. Sample: PBMCs or T cells enriched from blood (not recorded which).

The DNA for the CDR3 is TGTGCCAGCAGAGGGGACTACTACGAGCAGTACTTC. Translating gives CASRGDYYEQYF. The chain joins TRBV7-2 to TRBJ2-7; 7 bases are shared with TRBD2. The V segment lost 6 bases and the J segment 3 bases; nucleotides outside the gene matches: 2. The CDR3 length is 12 residues. The germline V gene has CDR1 SGHTA and CDR2 FQGNSA.